One and the same sample provided the 21 T cell receptor beta chains below, sequenced in a study of cytomegalovirus exposure and HLA in healthy donors. The study ran its PCR with 60 Vbeta and 13 Jbeta primers. Repertoires were generated with immunoSEQ multiplex PCR, while TCRdb's copy carries only in-frame clones and drops some. This sample carries about 260,000 clones, under 80% of them seen once, and the ten largest clones take 2% to 2.5%. The material sequenced was PBMCs. Receptors originate from a female donor in good health and CMV-seronegative.

The chain links TRBV11-1 to TRBJ2-7; 7 bases are shared with TRBD1. V was clipped by 5 bases and J by 3 bases; unmatched bases: 13. Germline loops: CDR1 SGHAT, CDR2 FQDESV (reference sequence). The CDR3 length is 16 residues. The CDR3 region has the DNA TGTGCCAGCAGCAAAAGGGGGCTTTTTACCCTCTACGAGCAGTACTTC. Protein: CASSKRGLFTLYEQYF.

This sequence joins TRBV27 and TRBJ2-1; 11 bases align to TRBD2. The CDR3 totals 18 residues. V shed 6 bases and J 3 bases; nucleotides not matched to a gene: 13. Germline CDR1 reads MNHEY; CDR2 reads SMNVEV (reference sequence). The CDR3 here is CASSLTPSGLAVYNEQFF. The DNA of the CDR3 is TGTGCCAGCAGCCTTACACCCTCGGGACTAGCGGTCTACAATGAGCAGTTCTTC.

Comment on this clone: This sample includes further DNA sequences coding for the same CDR3. This chain links TRBV7-9 with TRBJ1-1; 9 bases are shared with TRBD1. Germline V gene sequence: CDR1 SEHNR, CDR2 FQNEAQ (reference sequence). The CDR3 is 13 residues long. V lost 6 bases, J lost 5 bases, and 4 bases stayed unmatched. CDR3 DNA: TGTGCCAGCAGGAAGACAGGGGGGACTGAAGCTTTCTTT. As protein: CASRKTGGTEAFF.

V gene TRBV2 combines with J gene TRBJ1-5; no reliable D call. CDR3 length: 15 residues. Per the germline V gene, CDR1 is SNHLY and CDR2 is FYNNEI. V lost 4 bases to trimming and J lost 2 bases, with 12 bases between them. The CDR3 DNA follows: TGTGCCAGCAGTGGGTTAACAGAACGCAATCAGCCCCAGCATTTT. Its protein is CASSGLTERNQPQHF.

The genes are TRBV9 and TRBJ2-3; 8 nucleotides line up with TRBD2. Germline CDR1 SGDLS, CDR2 YYNGEE. The CDR3 extends over 18 amino acids. V gave up 0 bases and J gave up 0 bases; unmatched junction bases: 9. The CDR3 loop reads CASSVALLAGTSTDTQYF. The DNA of the CDR3 is TGTGCCAGCAGCGTAGCCCTTTTAGCGGGGACTAGCACAGATACGCAGTATTTT.

The rearrangement links TRBV30 to TRBJ2-5; D is uncertain. The germline V gene has CDR1 GTSNPN and CDR2 SVGIG (reference sequence). This CDR3 has 11 residues. Trimming removed 2 bases from V and 2 bases from J, with 3 bases in between. The CDR3 spells CAWSPQETQYF. In nucleotides, the CDR3 is TGTGCCTGGAGTCCACAAGAGACCCAGTACTTC.

The rearrangement joins TRBV11-3 to TRBJ2-7, with D tentatively TRBD1 (5 bases). The germline CDR1 and CDR2 sequences are SGHNT and YENEEA. V was trimmed by 1 base and J by 4 bases, leaving 11 bases between them. The CDR3 covers 14 residues. CDR3 nucleotide sequence: TGTGCCAGCAGCTTAGGGATATCAGGGTACGAGCAGTACTTC. As protein: CASSLGISGYEQYF.

This rearrangement joins TRBV7-9 to TRBJ2-2; possible D gene TRBD1, 6 bases. Germline loops: CDR1 SEHNR, CDR2 FQNEAQ (reference sequence). Trimming cost V 6 bases and J 0 bases, with 14 bases left between them. The CDR3 contains 16 residues. The chain's CDR3 is CASRIMDSANTGELFF. CDR3 DNA: TGTGCCAGCAGAATAATGGACAGCGCGAACACCGGGGAGCTGTTTTTT.

The chain has TRBV7-6 and TRBJ2-7, with 8 bases fitting TRBD2. The CDR3 spans 17 residues. Germline CDR1 is SGHVS and CDR2 is FNYEAQ. V was clipped by 5 bases and J by 1 base; unmatched bases: 13. CDR3 sequence: CASSPRRSSGVSYEQYF. In nucleotides, the CDR3 is TGTGCCAGCAGCCCAAGGAGGAGTAGCGGGGTTTCCTACGAGCAGTACTTC.

The J gene is TRBJ2-2, the V gene TRBV7-9, with D maybe TRBD2 (6 bases). Germline V gene sequence: CDR1 SEHNR, CDR2 FQNEAQ (reference sequence). There are 18 residues in the CDR3. Between the trimmed V and J ends, which lost 5 bases and 6 bases, there was a span of 25 bases. In nucleotides, the CDR3 is TGTGCCAGCAGCCCCGGCCCTAGCGCCGGCACGAAGGCCGGGGAGCTGTTTTTT. Protein product: CASSPGPSAGTKAGELFF.

This clone was picked up one time. The CDR3 is CASSLALEQETQYF. The CDR3 coding sequence is TGTGCCAGCAGCTTAGCGCTAGAACAAGAGACCCAGTACTTC. The genes are TRBV7-9 and TRBJ2-5; D is unclear. This CDR3 contains 14 residues. Germline V gene data show CDR1 as SEHNR and CDR2 as FQNEAQ (reference sequence). V lost 0 bases, J lost 2 bases, and 7 bases lay in between.

This clone was counted a single time. The chain couples TRBV5-4 to TRBJ1-2, with D uncertain. There are 14 residues in the CDR3. Germline CDR1 SGHNT, CDR2 YYREEE (reference sequence). V lost 4 bases and J 3 bases, leaving 13 bases between the germline ends. CDR3 region: CASSTFGDDYGYTF. The CDR3 DNA is TGTGCCAGCAGCACCTTTGGAGACGACTATGGCTACACCTTC.

The chain couples TRBV6-1 to TRBJ1-4; D is unclear. Trimming cost V 2 bases and J 10 bases, with 14 bases left between them. CDR3 length equals 14 residues. Germline CDR1 MNHNS, CDR2 SASEGT. The CDR3 DNA follows: TGTGCCAGCAGTGAACTACTCCGGGTAGGAAAACTGTTTTTT. This gives the protein CASSELLRVGKLFF.

The chain is built from TRBV5-1 and TRBJ1-3; D might be TRBD1 (5 bases). CDR3 length: 14 amino acids. CDR1 and CDR2 from the germline V gene are SGHRS and YFSETQ. The ends were cut back, 0 bases at V and 4 bases at J, with 8 bases in the middle. CDR3 sequence: CASSLEDSGNTIYF. CDR3 DNA: TGCGCCAGCAGCTTGGAAGACAGCGGAAACACCATATATTTT.

This clone has only a few counts. The rearrangement joins TRBV5-1 to TRBJ1-1; the match to TRBD1 covers 10 bases. Germline V gene data show CDR1 as SGHRS and CDR2 as YFSETQ. V lost 1 base to trimming and J lost 5 bases; unmatched junction nucleotides: 8. CDR3 length equals 16 residues. The CDR3 nucleotides read TGCGCCAGCAGCTTGCCGAAGACAGGGGGCGGGACTGAAGCTTTCTTT. Translation: CASSLPKTGGGTEAFF.

V usage is TRBV10-2 and J usage is TRBJ2-7, with D perhaps matching TRBD1 (6 bases). The CDR3 runs to 14 residues. Trimming shortened V by 7 bases and J by 0 bases, and 13 bases separated the two germline ends. Germline V CDR1 and CDR2: WSHSY, SAAADI. CDR3 protein: CASKNRDNSYEQYF. For the CDR3, the DNA is TGCGCCAGCAAGAACCGGGACAACTCCTACGAGCAGTACTTC.

V usage is TRBV6-5 and J usage is TRBJ2-7, with 7 bases that match TRBD2. V shed 8 bases and J 4 bases; nucleotides not matched to a gene: 5. CDR1 and CDR2 (germline): MNHEY, SVGAGI. This CDR3 has 12 amino acids. Here the CDR3 reads CASSPSGYEQYF. CDR3 sequence (DNA): TGTGCCAGCTCGCCTAGCGGATACGAGCAGTACTTC.

The rearrangement links TRBV10-1 to TRBJ2-7; 7 bases line up with TRBD2. V trimming: 4 bases; J trimming: 4 bases; junction bases outside the gene matches: 10. The CDR3 extends over 15 amino acids. CDR1 is WNHNN, CDR2 SYGVQD, per germline (reference sequence). DNA of the CDR3: TGCGCCAGCAGTGCCGGGGGGTCGGGCCAATACGAGCAGTACTTC. Protein: CASSAGGSGQYEQYF.

The V call is TRBV19, the J call TRBJ1-2, with a weak D call TRBD1 (5 bases). Germline V gene lookup returns CDR1 LNHDA and CDR2 SQIVND (reference sequence). The CDR3 spans 13 residues. Between the trimmed V and J ends, which lost 3 bases and 4 bases, there was a span of 9 bases. The CDR3, as DNA: TGTGCCAGTAGTATGACAGTCCTCTATGGCTACACCTTC. Translated: CASSMTVLYGYTF.

The CDR3 DNA is TGTGCCATCAGGGACAGGGACTCGAACACCGGGGAGCTGTTTTTT. It is translated as CAIRDRDSNTGELFF. V is TRBV10-3 and J is TRBJ2-2, with TRBD1 matching over 8 bases. This CDR3 spans 15 amino acids. Germline-derived CDR1 and CDR2 are ENHRY and SYGVKD. V dropped 6 bases and J dropped 0; count of bases not matched to a gene: 3.

The J gene is TRBJ2-1, the V gene TRBV5-1; 11 positions match TRBD2. The CDR3 runs 14 residues. The V and J ends lost 4 bases and 8 bases, in that order; junction bases with no gene match: 5. Germline CDR1 is SGHRS and CDR2 is YFSETQ. For the CDR3, the DNA is TGCGCCAGCAGCCCAATAGCGGGAGGGCATGAGCAGTTCTTC. This encodes CASSPIAGGHEQFF.